The present entry profiles one TCR beta chain with its context. TCRB transcripts that were expressed got sequenced, as all of the isolated RNA had been reverse transcribed. Assay: immunoSEQ multiplex PCR; the TCRdb copy retains only in-frame clones and omits some. Among 850,000 to 900,000 clones listed, under 20% were seen once. This entry is derived from a study of beta chain features in type 1 diabetes. Trimming shortened V by 1 base and J by 0 bases, and 16 bases separated the two germline ends. Germline V CDR1 and CDR2: LGHNA, YSLEER. The CDR3 is 19 residues long. The chain has TRBV4-3 and TRBJ2-6, with D perhaps matching TRBD1 (6 bases). This receptor was obtained from a woman under 30 in good health. The sequenced sample consisted of naive CD4+ T cells from blood. CDR3 nucleotide sequence: TGCGCCAGCAGCCAAGGAACAGGGTCCCAAATCTCTGGGGCCAACGTCCTGACTTTC. Its translation is CASSQGTGSQISGANVLTF.